This T cell receptor (beta chain) was sequenced in a study of cytomegalovirus exposure and HLA in healthy donors. Background on the study: Counted in an early data release were roughly 87 million unique TCRs from HLA-typed donors.

Overall study findings and caveats: A reported reduction in N-insertions relative to the approximately 690-donor mean was seen in an Asian-associated ancestry cluster in a later analysis. Most TCR sequences were uncommon, yet certain public TCRs appeared in many donors.

The PCR employed 60 Vbeta primers together with 13 Jbeta primers. TCRdb keeps only in-frame clones here, not all; method: immunoSEQ multiplex PCR. The sample holds about 270,000 clones, roughly two thirds seen once. CDR1 and CDR2 (germline): SGHNT, YENEEA. The V segment lost 3 bases and the J segment 8 bases; nucleotides outside the gene matches: 7. This CDR3 is 15 amino acids long. Those who donated were healthy bone marrow donors. As for this clone: Its antigen is undetermined.

The TCR originated in a female donor in good health and CMV-seronegative. The sample comprised PBMCs. The chain carries TRBV11-3 and TRBJ1-6, with TRBD1 matching over 7 bases. In DNA, the CDR3 is TGTGCCAGCAGCTTGGACAGGAGTATACATTCACCCCTCCACTTT. Translated, it gives CASSLDRSIHSPLHF.